Below are 5 T cell receptor beta chains sequenced from a single sample in a study of T cells in Graves' hyperthyroidism and ophthalmopathy. Researchers took RNA transcripts and amplified the TCR beta CDR3 regions from them. Initially, a first-round RT-PCR of the TCR CDR3 employed the HTBI primer set. TCRdb processed the multiplex PCR reads anew with MiXCR; each CDR3 protein has one entry. The sample has approximately 95,000 distinct CDR3 sequences; about 37% are singletons. Sequenced: peripheral blood or thyroid tissue (not recorded which). The receptors were gathered from a woman aged 25 to 39 with Graves' hyperthyroidism.

For this clonotype: The junction does not match germline at one end; this may be a read error. The DNA of the CDR3 is TGCGCCGGGGAGGACGACGGGACAACTGAAGCTTCCTTT. It specifies CAGEDDGTTEASF. The V gene is TRBV2, the J gene TRBJ1-1; a possible D gene is TRBD1 (6 bases). This CDR3 is built from 13 residues. Germline CDR1 is SNHLY and CDR2 is FYNNEI.

This clonotype was found many times. The rearrangement joins TRBV9 to TRBJ1-5, with D hard to call. The CDR3 covers 13 residues. Deletions cut 4 bases from V and 5 bases from J, with 10 bases between. CDR1 is SGDLS, CDR2 YYNGEE, per germline. CDR3 amino acids: CASSPGDHQPQHF. As DNA, the CDR3 is TGTGCCAGCAGCCCAGGCGACCATCAGCCCCAGCATTTT.

This sequence joins TRBV10-3 and TRBJ1-1; D gene ambiguous. Germline values: CDR1 ENHRY, CDR2 SYGVKD. V gave up 11 bases and J gave up 3 bases, with 19 bases separating them. There are 14 residues in the CDR3. This CDR3 is CAVNSGGRHTEAFF. The CDR3 bases are TGTGCCGTCAACTCGGGAGGTCGGCACACTGAAGCTTTCTTT.

The chain has TRBV27 and TRBJ2-6; D possibly matches TRBD1 or TRBD2 (7 bases each). Germline V lookup: CDR1 MNHEY, CDR2 SMNVEV (reference sequence). There are 16 residues in the CDR3. The V and J ends lost 5 bases and 1 base respectively, with 12 bases between them. CDR3 sequence (DNA): TGTGCCAGCAGTCCCCAGGGGGGGTCTGGGGCCAACGTCCTGACTTTC. Amino acids: CASSPQGGSGANVLTF.

With regard to this clonotype: It is unclear where the CDR3 begins or ends on the DNA, so no DNA is shown, and the CDR3 is as TCRdb lists it. The chain uses TRBV2 and TRBJ2-5; TRBD1, the table's D call, lacks a check against the DNA. 20 amino acids form the CDR3, both terminal residues included. Germline V gives CDR1 SNHLY, CDR2 FYNNEI. Here the CDR3 reads CATAGTVDEKLFFGSGTQYF.